A selection of T cell receptor beta chains follows, all from one sample in a study of cytomegalovirus exposure and HLA in healthy donors. The protocol was immunoSEQ multiplex PCR, while the TCRdb copy is restricted to in-frame clones and leaves out a portion. The data show some 120,000 clones, around three quarters seen once. The sequencing sample was made of PBMCs. The receptors come from a man in his late teens or twenties in good health and CMV-seronegative. CDR3s include the opening cysteine and the closing phenylalanine or tryptophan. A D gene is named only where the DNA matches it firmly. Size values are once, few and many counts, or a class for expanded clones, and some rows have none.

V gene: TRBV5-6
clone size: .
J gene: TRBJ2-4
D gene: TRBD2
CDR3 protein: CASSSLRTSAKNIQYF
CDR3 DNA: TGTGCCAGCAGCTCCCTGAGGACTAGCGCTAAAAACATTCAGTACTTC

V gene: TRBV27
clone size: .
J gene: TRBJ2-5
D gene: TRBD2
CDR3 protein: CASSLWLAGQETQYF
CDR3 DNA: TGTGCCAGCAGTTTGTGGCTAGCGGGCCAAGAGACCCAGTACTTC

V gene: TRBV30
clone size: .
J gene: TRBJ1-1
D gene: .
CDR3 protein: CAWNLNMNTEAFF
CDR3 DNA: TGTGCCTGGAACCTGAACATGAACACTGAAGCTTTCTTT

V gene: TRBV29-1
clone size: .
J gene: TRBJ2-5
D gene: TRBD1
CDR3 protein: CSAWWTGTETQYF
CDR3 DNA: TGCAGCGCCTGGTGGACAGGCACAGAGACCCAGTACTTC

V gene: TRBV28
clone size: .
J gene: TRBJ1-4
D gene: .
CDR3 protein: CATGDYRNEKLFF
CDR3 DNA: TGTGCCACCGGCGACTACCGCAATGAAAAACTGTTTTTT

V gene: TRBV18
clone size: .
J gene: TRBJ2-3
D gene: TRBD2
CDR3 protein: CASSQVWLAGRTDTQYF
CDR3 DNA: TGTGCCAGCTCACAAGTCTGGCTAGCGGGACGCACAGATACGCAGTATTTT

V gene: TRBV4-1
clone size: .
J gene: TRBJ2-1
D gene: TRBD2
CDR3 protein: CASSQDRGRQFF
CDR3 DNA: TGCGCCAGCAGCCAAGATCGCGGGAGGCAGTTCTTC

V gene: TRBV19
clone size: .
J gene: TRBJ1-5
D gene: TRBD1
CDR3 protein: CASSITGGWNQPQHF
CDR3 DNA: TGTGCCAGTAGTATAACAGGGGGATGGAATCAGCCCCAGCATTTT

V gene: TRBV4-2
clone size: .
J gene: TRBJ1-2
D gene: .
CDR3 protein: CASSHFDGNNYGYTF
CDR3 DNA: TGTGCCAGCAGCCACTTCGACGGGAATAACTATGGCTACACCTTC

V gene: TRBV30
clone size: .
J gene: TRBJ1-6
D gene: TRBD1
CDR3 protein: CALDRGRNSPLHF
CDR3 DNA: TGTGCCTTAGACAGGGGGAGGAATTCACCCCTCCACTTT

V gene: TRBV6-5
clone size: .
J gene: TRBJ2-5
D gene: .
CDR3 protein: CASSSREFQETQYF
CDR3 DNA: TGTGCCAGCAGTTCCCGGGAATTTCAAGAGACCCAGTACTTC

V gene: TRBV25-1
clone size: .
J gene: TRBJ2-7
D gene: .
CDR3 protein: CASSEFAGAYEQYF
CDR3 DNA: TGTGCCAGCAGTGAATTCGCCGGTGCCTACGAGCAGTACTTC

V gene: TRBV7-9
clone size: .
J gene: TRBJ2-3
D gene: TRBD2
CDR3 protein: CASKSGASGIDTQYF
CDR3 DNA: TGTGCCAGCAAAAGTGGGGCTAGCGGTATTGATACGCAGTATTTT

V gene: TRBV21-1
clone size: .
J gene: TRBJ2-3
D gene: .
CDR3 protein: CASSNRKEPQYF
CDR3 DNA: TGTGCCAGCAGCAACCGGAAGGAGCCGCAGTATTTT

V gene: TRBV2
clone size: few
J gene: TRBJ1-1
D gene: TRBD1
CDR3 protein: CASSDRQGATEAFF
CDR3 DNA: TGTGCCAGCAGTGATAGACAGGGGGCAACTGAAGCTTTCTTT

V gene: TRBV27
clone size: .
J gene: TRBJ2-7
D gene: TRBD2
CDR3 protein: CASRLLAFTVGEQYF
CDR3 DNA: TGTGCCAGCAGATTACTAGCGTTCACGGTTGGCGAGCAGTACTTC

V gene: TRBV2
clone size: once
J gene: TRBJ2-5
D gene: .
CDR3 protein: CASNMFQETQYF
CDR3 DNA: TGTGCCAGCAATATGTTCCAAGAGACCCAGTACTTC

V gene: TRBV6-6
clone size: few
J gene: TRBJ1-1
D gene: .
CDR3 protein: CASSPEQEEAFF
CDR3 DNA: TGTGCCAGCAGCCCGGAGCAAGAGGAAGCTTTCTTT

V gene: TRBV27
clone size: .
J gene: TRBJ1-5
D gene: TRBD1
CDR3 protein: CASSTLTGNQPQHF
CDR3 DNA: TGTGCCAGCAGTACCCTGACAGGGAATCAGCCCCAGCATTTT

V gene: TRBV5-3
clone size: .
J gene: TRBJ2-1
D gene: TRBD2
CDR3 protein: CARSSHRLTSAYSYNEQFF
CDR3 DNA: TGTGCCAGAAGCTCCCACCGTTTGACTAGCGCGTACTCCTACAATGAGCAGTTCTTC

V gene: TRBV7-6
clone size: few
J gene: TRBJ2-5
D gene: .
CDR3 protein: CASSHLEGRGTQYF
CDR3 DNA: TGTGCCAGCAGCCATCTTGAGGGTCGAGGGACCCAGTACTTC

V gene: TRBV27
clone size: .
J gene: TRBJ2-1
D gene: TRBD1
CDR3 protein: CASSLIGAGGESYNEQFF
CDR3 DNA: TGTGCCAGCAGTTTAATCGGGGCAGGGGGTGAATCCTACAATGAGCAGTTCTTC

V gene: TRBV28
clone size: .
J gene: TRBJ2-2
D gene: TRBD2
CDR3 protein: CAIQLAGDSTGELFF
CDR3 DNA: TGTGCCATCCAACTAGCGGGAGATAGCACCGGGGAGCTGTTTTTT

V gene: TRBV29-1
clone size: .
J gene: TRBJ2-1
D gene: TRBD2
CDR3 protein: CSVEDLPGGEQFF
CDR3 DNA: TGCAGCGTTGAAGACCTACCGGGGGGTGAGCAGTTCTTC

V gene: TRBV6-1
clone size: .
J gene: TRBJ2-7
D gene: TRBD2
CDR3 protein: CASSVRLATANYEQYF
CDR3 DNA: TGTGCCAGCAGTGTAAGACTAGCGACGGCAAATTACGAGCAGTACTTC

V gene: TRBV7-2
clone size: .
J gene: TRBJ2-3
D gene: .
CDR3 protein: CASSLIAVAHSTDTQYF
CDR3 DNA: TGTGCCAGCAGCTTAATAGCGGTGGCCCATAGCACAGATACGCAGTATTTT

V gene: TRBV5-6
clone size: .
J gene: TRBJ1-5
D gene: TRBD1
CDR3 protein: CASSLLTGGQPQHF
CDR3 DNA: TGTGCCAGCAGCTTGTTGACAGGGGGCCAGCCCCAGCATTTT

V gene: TRBV7-9
clone size: once
J gene: TRBJ2-3
D gene: TRBD1
CDR3 protein: CASSFYFGTGADTQYF
CDR3 DNA: TGTGCCAGCAGCTTTTATTTTGGGACAGGGGCAGATACGCAGTATTTT

V gene: TRBV7-2
clone size: .
J gene: TRBJ2-7
D gene: TRBD2
CDR3 protein: CASSLRVLAGGTYEQYF
CDR3 DNA: TGTGCCAGCAGCTTAAGGGTCCTAGCGGGAGGGACCTACGAGCAGTACTTC

V gene: TRBV5-1
clone size: .
J gene: TRBJ1-3
D gene: .
CDR3 protein: CASSLEGRGSGNTIYF
CDR3 DNA: TGCGCCAGCAGCTTGGAGGGAAGGGGCTCTGGAAACACCATATATTTT

V gene: TRBV6-5
clone size: .
J gene: TRBJ1-1
D gene: .
CDR3 protein: CASSYHGGAYTEAFF
CDR3 DNA: TGTGCCAGCAGTTACCATGGAGGAGCGTACACTGAAGCTTTCTTT

V gene: TRBV29-1
clone size: .
J gene: TRBJ2-3
D gene: TRBD1
CDR3 protein: CSVLTGTTDTQYF
CDR3 DNA: TGCAGCGTACTGACAGGGACCACAGATACGCAGTATTTT

V gene: TRBV5-1
clone size: once
J gene: TRBJ2-3
D gene: .
CDR3 protein: CASSVALARDTQYF
CDR3 DNA: TGCGCCAGCAGCGTAGCCTTAGCCCGAGATACGCAGTATTTT

V gene: TRBV7-3
clone size: .
J gene: TRBJ2-3
D gene: .
CDR3 protein: CASSPTSTDTQYF
CDR3 DNA: TGTGCCAGCAGCCCTACTAGCACAGATACGCAGTATTTT

V gene: TRBV6-5
clone size: .
J gene: TRBJ1-2
D gene: .
CDR3 protein: CASSYSQGYGYTF
CDR3 DNA: TGTGCCAGCAGTTACTCGCAGGGGTATGGCTACACCTTC

V gene: TRBV7-9
clone size: .
J gene: TRBJ2-7
D gene: TRBD2
CDR3 protein: CASSRPQGLVNYEQYF
CDR3 DNA: TGTGCCAGCAGTCGTCCACAGGGACTAGTAAACTACGAGCAGTACTTC

V gene: TRBV14
clone size: once
J gene: TRBJ2-1
D gene: TRBD1
CDR3 protein: CASSLRKGARNNEQFF
CDR3 DNA: TGTGCCAGCAGCCTTAGGAAGGGGGCGCGGAACAATGAGCAGTTCTTC

V gene: TRBV2
clone size: .
J gene: TRBJ1-3
D gene: .
CDR3 protein: CASSELGLVHYF
CDR3 DNA: TGTGCCAGCAGTGAGTTGGGACTAGTCCATTATTTT

V gene: TRBV7-9
clone size: .
J gene: TRBJ2-1
D gene: TRBD2
CDR3 protein: CASSPGTSGRVGDEQFF
CDR3 DNA: TGTGCCAGCAGCCCGGGGACTAGCGGGAGGGTCGGCGATGAGCAGTTCTTC

V gene: TRBV19
clone size: once
J gene: TRBJ1-1
D gene: TRBD1
CDR3 protein: CASLRGVYELNTEAFF
CDR3 DNA: TGTGCCAGTCTCAGGGGGGTTTATGAGCTGAACACTGAAGCTTTCTTT

V gene: TRBV5-1
clone size: .
J gene: TRBJ2-1
D gene: .
CDR3 protein: CASSSSYVNEQFF
CDR3 DNA: TGCGCCAGCAGCTCTTCCTACGTCAATGAGCAGTTCTTC

V gene: TRBV21-1
clone size: few
J gene: TRBJ2-7
D gene: .
CDR3 protein: CASSKRPKAGGPLSYEQYF
CDR3 DNA: TGTGCCAGCAGCAAGCGGCCCAAAGCGGGAGGGCCTTTGTCCTACGAGCAGTACTTC

V gene: TRBV9
clone size: .
J gene: TRBJ2-7
D gene: .
CDR3 protein: CASSFGGEYEQYF
CDR3 DNA: TGTGCCAGCAGCTTTGGTGGGGAGTACGAGCAGTACTTC

V gene: TRBV7-2
clone size: .
J gene: TRBJ1-1
D gene: .
CDR3 protein: CASSLGLGVGATEAFF
CDR3 DNA: TGTGCCAGCAGCTTAGGGTTAGGGGTGGGGGCCACTGAAGCTTTCTTT